The T cell receptor beta chain described here comes from a study of T-cell reconstitution after alpha-beta-depleted transplantation in children. Germline CDR1 reads SQVTM; CDR2 reads ANQGSEA. V gave up 1 base and J gave up 4 bases, with 7 bases separating them. This CDR3 is 12 amino acids long. Preparation of the TCRbeta library used unique molecular identifiers. TCRdb passed the PCR reads through MiXCR, listing each CDR3 protein once. The sample lists approximately 210,000 distinct CDR3 sequences, approximately 14% occurring once. The TCR was taken from a human donor who donated a stem cell graft to a child with acute lymphoblastic leukemia. The sample consisted of PBMCs from the stem cell graft donor, taken from the stem cell graft. V gene TRBV29-1 combines with J gene TRBJ1-2; D unresolved. The CDR3 is CSVEGTAYGYTF. The DNA for the CDR3 is TGCAGCGTTGAAGGGACGGCCTATGGCTACACCTTC.